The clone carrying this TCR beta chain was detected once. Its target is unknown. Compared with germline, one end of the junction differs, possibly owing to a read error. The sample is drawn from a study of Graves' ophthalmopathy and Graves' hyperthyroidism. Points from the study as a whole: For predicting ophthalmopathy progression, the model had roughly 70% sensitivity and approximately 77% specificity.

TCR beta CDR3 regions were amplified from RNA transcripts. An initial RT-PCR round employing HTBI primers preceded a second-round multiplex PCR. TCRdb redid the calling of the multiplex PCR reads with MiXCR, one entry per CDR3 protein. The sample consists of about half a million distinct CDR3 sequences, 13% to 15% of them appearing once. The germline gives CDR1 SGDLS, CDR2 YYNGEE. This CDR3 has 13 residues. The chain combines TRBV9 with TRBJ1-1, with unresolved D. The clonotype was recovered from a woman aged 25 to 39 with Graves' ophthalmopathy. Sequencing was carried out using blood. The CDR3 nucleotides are TGTGCCAACAGCGTGGGTGGGGACACTGAAGCTTTCTTT. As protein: CANSVGGDTEAFF.